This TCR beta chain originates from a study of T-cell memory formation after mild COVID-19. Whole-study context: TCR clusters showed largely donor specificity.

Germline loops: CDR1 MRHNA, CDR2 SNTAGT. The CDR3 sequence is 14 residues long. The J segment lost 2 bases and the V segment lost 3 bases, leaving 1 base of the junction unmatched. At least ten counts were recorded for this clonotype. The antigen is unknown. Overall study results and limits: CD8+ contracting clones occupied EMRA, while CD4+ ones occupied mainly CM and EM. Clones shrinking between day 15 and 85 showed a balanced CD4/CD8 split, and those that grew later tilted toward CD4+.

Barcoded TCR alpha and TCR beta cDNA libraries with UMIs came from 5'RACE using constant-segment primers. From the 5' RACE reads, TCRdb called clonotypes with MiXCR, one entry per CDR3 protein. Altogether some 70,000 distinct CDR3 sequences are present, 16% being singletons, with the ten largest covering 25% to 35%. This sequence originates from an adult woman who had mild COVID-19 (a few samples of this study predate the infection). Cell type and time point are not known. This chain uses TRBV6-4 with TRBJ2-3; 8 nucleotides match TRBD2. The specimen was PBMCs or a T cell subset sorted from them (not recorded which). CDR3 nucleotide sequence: TGTGCCAGCAGTGAGCGGGGGGCCACAGATACGCAGTATTTT. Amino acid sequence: CASSERGATDTQYF.